This T cell receptor beta chain was obtained from a study of glioma-infiltrating T cells after dendritic cell vaccination. About the study: Dendritic cells derived from monocytes and pulsed with autologous tumor lysate formed the vaccine. Patients received three intradermal dendritic cell vaccine injections at biweekly intervals.

Here immunoSEQ multiplex PCR was the method, and the copy in TCRdb shows in-frame clones only, minus some. The repertoire holds some 70,000 clones, about 86% seen once, with approximately 7.9% in the top ten. Study-wide results and limits: TCR clonality showed no direct relationship with survival.

Germline V gives CDR1 SGHDT, CDR2 YYEEEE. The V gene lost 3 bases and the J gene lost 5 bases, with 12 bases spanning the gap. The CDR3 sequence is 15 residues long. Of note for this clone: Antigen: not known.

PBMC sampling occurred before vaccination, two weeks after the third dose, and at progression. This sample comprised blood, obtained before dendritic cell vaccination. This clonotype was sampled from a human donor with glioblastoma. This rearrangement joins TRBV5-6 to TRBJ1-6; D might be TRBD1 (6 bases). The CDR3 DNA sequence: TGTGCCAGCAGCTACAGGGTCGGAAATAATTCACCCCTCCACTTT. This translates into CASSYRVGNNSPLHF. Based on the CDR3 plus reference TRBV5-6 and TRBJ1-6, the full variable domain is DAGVTQSPTHLIKTRGQQVTLRCSPKSGHDTVSWYQQALGQGPQFIFQYYEEEERQRGNFPDRFSGHQFPNYSSELNVNALLLGDSALYLCASSYRVGNNSPLHFGNGTRLTVT.